A single sample is the source of the 25 T cell receptor beta chains below, sequenced in a study of cytomegalovirus exposure and HLA in healthy donors. Both 60 Vbeta primers and 13 Jbeta primers went into the PCR. Measured with immunoSEQ multiplex PCR; TCRdb has only the in-frame clones, and not every one. Here the sample spans roughly 150,000 clones, approximately 72% being singletons. Sequenced input: PBMCs. These receptors were collected from a female donor in good health and CMV-seronegative.

This clone was detected a few times. The V gene is TRBV6-6, the J gene TRBJ2-3, with 11 nucleotides matching TRBD2. The V gene's germline CDR1 is MNHNY and CDR2 SVGAGI (reference sequence). The CDR3 has 15 residues. V trimming: 1 base; J trimming: 6 bases; junction bases outside the gene matches: 3. The DNA for the CDR3 is TGTGCCAGCAGTTACTTGGCTAGCGGGGGGGATACGCAGTATTTT. Protein sequence: CASSYLASGGDTQYF.

The CDR3 DNA reads TGTGCCAGCAGTTTAGGGTCTAGCGGGAGCGATGAGCAGTTCTTC. This encodes CASSLGSSGSDEQFF. The chain is built from TRBV28 and TRBJ2-1, with TRBD2 matching 10 bases. Germline V lookup: CDR1 MDHEN, CDR2 SYDVKM. V shed 2 bases and J 8 bases; nucleotides not matched to a gene: 6. The CDR3 length is 15 residues.

A remark on this clone: Other DNA sequences from this sample encode an identical CDR3 as well. The V and J genes are TRBV28 and TRBJ2-1; D ambiguous. The V gene's germline CDR1 is MDHEN and CDR2 SYDVKM. This CDR3 has 11 amino acids. V was cut by 5 bases and J by 10 bases, with 9 bases left in between. The CDR3 DNA sequence: TGTGCCAGCAGTCCCTACCGGGAGCAGTTCTTC. Translation gives CASSPYREQFF.

This chain links TRBV30 with TRBJ2-1, with 11 bases identical to TRBD2. CDR1 and CDR2 from the germline V gene are GTSNPN and SVGIG (reference sequence). The V and J ends lost 0 bases and 8 bases, in that order; junction bases with no gene match: 15. The CDR3 contains 18 residues. This CDR3 is CAWSVRASGRPRWDEQFF. DNA for the CDR3: TGTGCCTGGAGTGTACGGGCTAGCGGGAGGCCCAGATGGGATGAGCAGTTCTTC.

The J gene is TRBJ1-6, the V gene TRBV6-5, with D maybe TRBD1 (6 bases). The CDR3 is 14 amino acids. V was cut by 10 bases and J by 5 bases, with 15 bases left in between. Germline assignment: CDR1 MNHEY and CDR2 SVGAGI. This CDR3 is CATQDTGNNSPLHF. CDR3 bases: TGTGCCACCCAAGATACAGGGAATAATTCACCCCTCCACTTT.

The chain carries TRBV27 and TRBJ2-2, with TRBD1 matching 8 bases. The germline CDR1 and CDR2 sequences are MNHEY and SMNVEV (reference sequence). Trimming at V came to 5 bases and at J to 1 base, leaving 3 bases not matched to a gene. The CDR3 loop spans 15 amino acids. Here the CDR3 reads CASSPGTGNTGELFF. CDR3 nucleotide sequence: TGTGCCAGCAGTCCAGGGACAGGGAACACCGGGGAGCTGTTTTTT.

J is TRBJ2-7 and V is TRBV9, with D possibly being TRBD2 (6 bases). Trimming shortened V by 0 bases and J by 5 bases, and 15 bases separated the two germline ends. This CDR3 comprises 15 residues. Germline-derived CDR1 and CDR2 are SGDLS and YYNGEE. CDR3 nucleotides: TGTGCCAGCAGCGTAGGAAGTGCAGGGAGGAACGAGCAGTACTTC. It is translated as CASSVGSAGRNEQYF.

This clone was found once. The chain is built from TRBV5-1 and TRBJ1-1, with no clear D. Germline V gives CDR1 SGHRS, CDR2 YFSETQ. The CDR3 loop spans 16 amino acids. V lost 0 bases and J 0 bases, leaving 12 bases between the germline ends. CDR3 DNA sequence: TGCGCCAGCAGCTTGGTAGCGGCCGCCATGAACACTGAAGCTTTCTTT. This encodes CASSLVAAAMNTEAFF.

The rearrangement joins TRBV28 to TRBJ1-1; D may be TRBD1 (6 bases). Germline V gene sequence: CDR1 MDHEN, CDR2 SYDVKM. V dropped 6 bases and J dropped 1 base, with 12 bases sitting between them. This CDR3 region has 14 residues. As DNA, the CDR3 is TGTGCCAGCAGCCCCCGGACAGCGAACACTGAAGCTTTCTTT. It yields the protein CASSPRTANTEAFF.

The gene calls are TRBV27 and TRBJ2-7; TRBD2 might be the D (6 bases). The CDR3 contains 13 residues. Deletions cut 8 bases from V and 1 base from J, with 12 bases between. Looked up from germline, CDR1 is MNHEY and CDR2 is SMNVEV (reference sequence). CDR3 DNA sequence: TGTGCCAGCCAGGGAGGCATGTCCTACGAGCAGTACTTC. It translates to CASQGGMSYEQYF.

The gene calls are TRBV28 and TRBJ2-7; 8 nucleotides agree with TRBD1. CDR3 length: 16 amino acids. CDR1 and CDR2 (germline): MDHEN, SYDVKM. Trimming removed 6 bases from V and 4 bases from J; junction bases left unmatched: 14. The CDR3: CASRARTGRLPYEQYF. The CDR3 DNA is TGTGCCAGCAGGGCAAGGACAGGGCGGTTGCCTTACGAGCAGTACTTC.

The genes are TRBV7-6 and TRBJ2-3, with unresolved D. Germline V gives CDR1 SGHVS, CDR2 FNYEAQ. V dropped 1 base and J dropped 5 bases, with 10 bases sitting between them. The CDR3 is 14 amino acids. For the CDR3, the DNA is TGTGCCAGCAGCTTAGGAATCAGTGGAGATACGCAGTATTTT. Protein sequence: CASSLGISGDTQYF.

The chain links TRBV19 to TRBJ2-7, with TRBD1 matching over 7 bases. After removal of 4 bases from V and 6 bases from J, the junction contained 9 bases not matched to a gene. Germline V CDR1 and CDR2: LNHDA, SQIVND (reference sequence). This CDR3 is 14 amino acids long. The DNA for the CDR3 is TGTGCCAGTAGTACCGGGACAGTGGTTCGCGAGCAGTACTTC. Encoded protein: CASSTGTVVREQYF.

About this clone itself: The junction does not match germline at one end; this may be a read error. The V gene is TRBV10-3, the J gene TRBJ1-4; 7 positions agree with TRBD1. This CDR3 is built from 17 residues. Germline CDR1 reads ENHRY; CDR2 reads SYGVKD. CDR3 sequence reads: CAISELPTGVGNEKLVF. The CDR3 coding sequence is TGTGCCATCAGTGAGTTACCCACAGGGGTTGGTAATGAAAAACTGGTTTTT.

This clone has a single count. The chain recombines TRBV7-2 with TRBJ2-7, with D perhaps TRBD2 (6 bases). Trimming pared 3 bases from V and 0 bases from J, leaving 9 bases between. Germline CDR1 is SGHTA and CDR2 is FQGNSA. The length of the CDR3 is 14 residues. In nucleotides, the CDR3 is TGTGCCAGCAGCTTCGGGGGTAGCTCCTACGAGCAGTACTTC. It specifies CASSFGGSSYEQYF.

The chain carries TRBV28 and TRBJ1-2; D is unclear. Between the trimmed V and J ends, which lost 3 bases and 6 bases, there was a span of 11 bases. The CDR3 covers 13 residues. Per the germline V gene, CDR1 is MDHEN and CDR2 is SYDVKM. CDR3 region: CASSLAPLDGYTF. The CDR3 DNA sequence: TGTGCCAGCAGTTTGGCCCCTCTGGATGGCTACACCTTC.

This chain connects TRBV20-1 to TRBJ1-3; D uncertain. V gave up 1 base and J gave up 6 bases, with 4 bases separating them. CDR3 size: 11 residues. Germline V CDR1 and CDR2: DFQATT, SNEGSKA (reference sequence). CDR3 in DNA: TGCAGTGCTAGAGCAGAAAACACCATATATTTT. This encodes CSARAENTIYF.

The gene calls are TRBV9 and TRBJ2-5; D gene uncertain. Germline CDR1 and CDR2: SGDLS and YYNGEE. This CDR3 is 16 amino acids long. Trimming removed 0 bases from V and 1 base from J, with 13 bases in between. The CDR3 nucleotides read TGTGCCAGCAGCGTAGGGGCCGGATCCCCCCAAGAGACCCAGTACTTC. It specifies CASSVGAGSPQETQYF.

V gene TRBV6-1 combines with J gene TRBJ1-2; maybe TRBD1 (6 bases). In germline, CDR1 is MNHNS, CDR2 SASEGT. V was cut by 0 bases and J by 8 bases, with 22 bases left in between. The CDR3 consists of 17 residues. CDR3 in DNA: TGTGCCAGCAGTGAAGCGCCGGCCCCACAGGGACATGGAGGCTACACCTTC. Translation gives CASSEAPAPQGHGGYTF.

This chain uses TRBV9 with TRBJ2-1; TRBD1 matches 7 bases. V shed 5 bases and J 4 bases; nucleotides not matched to a gene: 15. In germline, CDR1 is SGDLS, CDR2 YYNGEE. The CDR3 is made up of 17 amino acids. The CDR3 DNA is TGTGCCAGCAGTCATACTCGTCACGGGACAGATTACAATGAGCAGTTCTTC. It translates to CASSHTRHGTDYNEQFF.

The chain recombines TRBV7-2 with TRBJ2-1, with a weak D call TRBD1 (6 bases). The CDR3 runs 14 residues. The V end lost 5 bases, the J end lost 4 bases, and 12 bases lay between the germline ends. The germline V gene has CDR1 SGHTA and CDR2 FQGNSA. In DNA, the CDR3 is TGTGCCAGCAGCCCAAGGACAGCTTACAATGAGCAGTTCTTC. It codes for CASSPRTAYNEQFF.

The count of this clone is one. The rearrangement joins TRBV30 to TRBJ2-1; TRBD2 agrees at 10 bases. This CDR3 contains 15 residues. J gave up 3 bases and V 3 bases, and 5 bases lay outside the gene matches. CDR1 is GTSNPN, CDR2 SVGIG, per germline (reference sequence). CDR3 sequence (DNA): TGTGCCTGGAGAAGGGCTAGCGGGAGCTACAATGAGCAGTTCTTC. It is translated as CAWRRASGSYNEQFF. Full variable domain (missing parts from reference TRBV30 and TRBJ2-1): SQTIHQWPATLVQPVGSPLSLECTVEGTSNPNLYWYRQAAGRGLQLLFYSVGIGQISSEVPQNLSASRPQDRQFILSSKKLLLSDSGFYLCAWRRASGSYNEQFFGPGTRLTVL.

This clone was found once. The chain links TRBV28 to TRBJ1-2; 8 bases fit TRBD1. Germline V gene sequence: CDR1 MDHEN, CDR2 SYDVKM. The CDR3 loop spans 14 amino acids. V was pared by 7 bases and J by 8 bases, with 12 bases of the junction left unmatched. CDR3 sequence (DNA): TGTGCCAGCACTACCGCAGGGGGCGCGGCCGGCTACACCTTC. It is translated as CASTTAGGAAGYTF.

This sequence joins TRBV11-2 and TRBJ2-7; 8 bases fit TRBD1. The CDR3 has 14 amino acids. Germline CDR1 reads SGHAT; CDR2 reads FQNNGV. The ends lost 0 bases at V and 4 bases at J; junction bases unmatched: 2. CDR3 protein: CASSLEQGVYEQYF. The CDR3 nucleotides are TGTGCCAGCAGCTTAGAACAGGGGGTGTACGAGCAGTACTTC.

This rearrangement joins TRBV5-1 to TRBJ2-7, with 8 bases fitting TRBD1. Trimming cost V 4 bases and J 3 bases; bases outside gene matches: 6. Per the germline V gene, CDR1 is SGHRS and CDR2 is YFSETQ. The CDR3 runs 14 residues. In DNA, the CDR3 is TGCGCCAGCAGCCCCGGCGGACAGGGCTACGAGCAGTACTTC. Translated: CASSPGGQGYEQYF. Combining the CDR3 with reference TRBV5-1 and TRBJ2-7 gives the whole variable domain KAGVTQTPRYLIKTRGQQVTLSCSPISGHRSVSWYQQTPGQGLQFLFEYFSETQRNKGNFPGRFSGRQFSNSRSEMNVSTLELGDSALYLCASSPGGQGYEQYFGPGTRLTVT.